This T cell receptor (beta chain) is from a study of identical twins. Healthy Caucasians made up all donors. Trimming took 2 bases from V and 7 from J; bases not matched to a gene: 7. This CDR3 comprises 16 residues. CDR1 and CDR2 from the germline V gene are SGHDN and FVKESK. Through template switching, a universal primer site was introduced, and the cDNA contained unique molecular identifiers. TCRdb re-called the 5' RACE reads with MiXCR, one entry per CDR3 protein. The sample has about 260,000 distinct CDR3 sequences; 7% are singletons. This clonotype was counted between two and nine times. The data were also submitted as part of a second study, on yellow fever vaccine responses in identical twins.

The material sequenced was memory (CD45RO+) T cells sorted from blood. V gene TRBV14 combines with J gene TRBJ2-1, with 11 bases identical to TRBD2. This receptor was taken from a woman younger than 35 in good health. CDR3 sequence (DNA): TGTGCCAGCAGCCAACAACTAGCGGGAGTTGGAAATGAGCAGTTCTTC. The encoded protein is CASSQQLAGVGNEQFF. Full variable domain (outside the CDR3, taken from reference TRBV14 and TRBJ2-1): EAGVTQFPSHSVIEKGQTVTLRCDPISGHDNLYWYRRVMGKEIKFLLHFVKESKQDESGMPNNRFLAERTGGTYSTLKVQPAELEDSGVYFCASSQQLAGVGNEQFFGPGTRLTVL.